The next 3 T cell receptor beta chains were all read from a single sample in a study of cytomegalovirus exposure and HLA in healthy donors. The primer mix had 60 Vbeta and 13 Jbeta primers. The assay was immunoSEQ multiplex PCR, and TCRdb's table has in-frame clones only and misses some. The sample has about 140,000 clones, roughly 80% seen once. Sequencing was done on a sample of PBMCs. The receptors here all came from a woman between 25 and 40 years old in good health and CMV-seronegative.

This clone appeared a few times. V is TRBV11-2 and J is TRBJ2-1, with 9 nucleotides matching TRBD2. The CDR3 consists of 18 residues. Germline CDR1 and CDR2: SGHAT and FQNNGV. V lost 1 base to trimming and J lost 0 bases; unmatched junction nucleotides: 7. DNA of the CDR3: TGTGCCAGCAGCTTAGTATCCGGCGGGGGGGCCTCCTACAATGAGCAGTTCTTC. It specifies CASSLVSGGGASYNEQFF.

V gene TRBV28 combines with J gene TRBJ1-2; no firm D call. There are 13 residues in the CDR3. Germline V lookup: CDR1 MDHEN, CDR2 SYDVKM. Between the trimmed V and J ends, which lost 5 bases and 0 bases, there was a span of 7 bases. CDR3 loop: CASSGSSNYGYTF. In DNA, the CDR3 is TGTGCCAGCAGTGGGAGTTCTAACTATGGCTACACCTTC.

This clone was seen a single time. This rearrangement joins TRBV11-2 to TRBJ2-7, with a tentative D call TRBD2 (6 bases). This CDR3 comprises 17 residues. V was cut by 5 bases and J by 1 base, with 21 bases left in between. Germline V gene lookup returns CDR1 SGHAT and CDR2 FQNNGV. For the CDR3, the DNA is TGTGCCAGCAGCAAAATCCTCGGGGGTTTAAAGTCCTACGAGCAGTACTTC. Amino acid sequence: CASSKILGGLKSYEQYF.